The rows below give T cell receptor beta chains drawn from one sample of a study of cytomegalovirus exposure and HLA in healthy donors. Clones were read by immunoSEQ multiplex PCR, and TCRdb kept only the in-frame ones, dropping some. The table lists more than 100,000 clones, about 73% of them singletons. The sample was PBMCs. The receptors were sampled from a woman aged 35 to 49 in good health and CMV-seropositive. Each CDR3 is given with its conserved first and last residue. Each record gives: J gene, V gene, CDR3 protein.

J: TRBJ2-2; V: TRBV5-1; CDR3: CASSLGQLSGELFF
J: TRBJ1-1; V: TRBV5-1; CDR3: CASSLNGQNTEAFF
J: TRBJ2-2; V: TRBV7-9; CDR3: CASSSQGGGNTGELFF
J: TRBJ1-2; V: TRBV7-9; CDR3: CASSFTGVGNYGYTF
J: TRBJ1-2; V: TRBV19; CDR3: CASSTQQGYGYTF
J: TRBJ1-1; V: TRBV19; CDR3: CASSIRSRDSTEAFF
J: TRBJ1-2; V: TRBV18; CDR3: CASSYRVSTYGYTF
J: TRBJ2-7; V: TRBV9; CDR3: CASSVDVGGDGYEQYF
J: TRBJ2-5; V: TRBV7-8; CDR3: CASSSSGTAVLATQYF
J: TRBJ2-7; V: TRBV19; CDR3: CASSGLFRDEQYF
J: TRBJ2-1; V: TRBV6-5; CDR3: CASSLENEQFF
J: TRBJ2-2; V: TRBV9; CDR3: CASSVDTGQGPEELFF
J: TRBJ2-1; V: TRBV5-1; CDR3: CASSERVNEQFF
J: TRBJ1-2; V: TRBV18; CDR3: CASSPAQGGSYGYTF
J: TRBJ1-1; V: TRBV7-9; CDR3: CASSEQGADTEAFF
J: TRBJ1-2; V: TRBV7-2; CDR3: CASSPDRNYGYTF
J: TRBJ1-3; V: TRBV10-3; CDR3: CAISESLRAAGNTIYF
J: TRBJ1-1; V: TRBV7-2; CDR3: CASSLALLRANTEAFF
J: TRBJ1-2; V: TRBV10-3; CDR3: CAISPQRDGYTF
J: TRBJ2-1; V: TRBV6-5; CDR3: CASFGGNENEQFF
J: TRBJ2-1; V: TRBV6-9; CDR3: CASSFRSSDHNEQFF
J: TRBJ2-2; V: TRBV5-1; CDR3: CATTDRGDNTGELFF
J: TRBJ2-3; V: TRBV18; CDR3: CASSPGTATDTQYF
J: TRBJ2-1; V: TRBV19; CDR3: CASSIRGSYSSKSYNEQFF
J: TRBJ2-5; V: TRBV7-3; CDR3: CASSLRGGETQYF
J: TRBJ2-1; V: TRBV5-4; CDR3: CASSLWGSRLAGAYNEQFF
J: .; V: TRBV11-2; CDR3: CASSYDGQGSYEQYF
J: TRBJ2-7; V: TRBV19; CDR3: CASSGAGGPLEQYF
J: TRBJ2-2; V: TRBV7-3; CDR3: CASSPGGAGTGELFF
J: TRBJ1-2; V: TRBV2; CDR3: CASSRDSRSYYGYTF
J: TRBJ2-5; V: TRBV5-4; CDR3: CASSAQQGAGETQYF
J: TRBJ1-1; V: TRBV6-5; CDR3: CASSGQRTEAFF
J: TRBJ1-4; V: TRBV19; CDR3: CASSIGATNEKLFF
J: TRBJ2-3; V: TRBV4-1; CDR3: CASSLRTGGRTDTQYF
J: TRBJ1-6; V: TRBV5-1; CDR3: CASSLAPGQGRSPLHF
J: TRBJ1-2; V: TRBV6-1; CDR3: CASSEMGAAYGYTF
J: TRBJ1-4; V: TRBV7-3; CDR3: CASSLNGGTFSAEKLFF
J: TRBJ2-1; V: TRBV5-1; CDR3: CASIEGLAGGSSYNEQFF
J: TRBJ1-1; V: TRBV7-9; CDR3: CASSPQTGNTEAFF
J: TRBJ2-6; V: TRBV14; CDR3: CASSQGQGNSGANVLTF
J: TRBJ2-7; V: TRBV5-4; CDR3: CASSLETGSFYEQYF
J: TRBJ2-5; V: TRBV29-1; CDR3: CSVEDRTSGGVRAETQYF
J: TRBJ2-4; V: TRBV6-5; CDR3: CASSRQQGTDIQYF
J: TRBJ1-1; V: TRBV29-1; CDR3: CSVEVSGQPNTEAFF
J: TRBJ1-1; V: TRBV7-8; CDR3: CASSYRTGYTEAFF
J: TRBJ2-1; V: TRBV5-1; CDR3: CASSGGHRPYNEQFF
J: TRBJ2-3; V: TRBV25-1; CDR3: CASSHTSGGAPDTQYF
J: TRBJ1-2; V: TRBV2; CDR3: CARLRGDDGYTF
J: TRBJ2-7; V: TRBV7-2; CDR3: CASSGARSYEQYF
J: TRBJ1-1; V: TRBV2; CDR3: CASSNLGGNTEAFF
J: TRBJ2-6; V: TRBV6-5; CDR3: CASRPLGGRGVLTF
J: TRBJ2-5; V: TRBV5-4; CDR3: CASSLETSGGETQYF